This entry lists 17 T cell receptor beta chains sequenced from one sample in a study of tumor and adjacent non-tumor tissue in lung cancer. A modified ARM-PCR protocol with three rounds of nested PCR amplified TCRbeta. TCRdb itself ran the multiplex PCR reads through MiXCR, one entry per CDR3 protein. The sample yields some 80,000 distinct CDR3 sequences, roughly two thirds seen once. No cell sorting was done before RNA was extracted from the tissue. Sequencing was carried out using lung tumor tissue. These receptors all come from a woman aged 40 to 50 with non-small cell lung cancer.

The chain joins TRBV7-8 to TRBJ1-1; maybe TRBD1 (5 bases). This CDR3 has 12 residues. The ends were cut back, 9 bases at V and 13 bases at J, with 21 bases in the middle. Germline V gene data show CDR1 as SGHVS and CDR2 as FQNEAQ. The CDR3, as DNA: TGTGCCAGTAGCAGCCTACAGGTTCAAGTTTTCTTT. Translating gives CASSSLQVQVFF.

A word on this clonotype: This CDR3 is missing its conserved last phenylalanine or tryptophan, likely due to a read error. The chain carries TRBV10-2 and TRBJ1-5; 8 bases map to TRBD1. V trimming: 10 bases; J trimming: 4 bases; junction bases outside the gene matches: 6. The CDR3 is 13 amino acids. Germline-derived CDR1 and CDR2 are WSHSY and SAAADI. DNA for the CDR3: TGCGCCATTTCGGACAGGGCTAATCAGCCCCAGCATATT. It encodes CAISDRANQPQHI.

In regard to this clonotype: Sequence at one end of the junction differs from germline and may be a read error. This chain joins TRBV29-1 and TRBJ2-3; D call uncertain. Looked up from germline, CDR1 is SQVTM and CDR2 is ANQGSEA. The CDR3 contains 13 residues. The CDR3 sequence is CSVEVLPADTRYF. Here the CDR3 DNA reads TGCAGCGTTGAAGTCCTCCCCGCAGATACGCGGTATTTT.

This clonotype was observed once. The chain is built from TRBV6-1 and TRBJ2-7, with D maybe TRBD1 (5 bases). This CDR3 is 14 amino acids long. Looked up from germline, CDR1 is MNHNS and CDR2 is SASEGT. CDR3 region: CVSSEWATAYEQYF. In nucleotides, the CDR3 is TGTGTCAGTAGTGAATGGGCGACAGCCTACGAGCAGTACTTC.

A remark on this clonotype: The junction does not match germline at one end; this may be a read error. The DNA of the CDR3 is TGTGACAGCCGCGCAGGGGGGGTCGCGACTAATGAAAAACTGTTTTTT. Protein: CDSRAGGVATNEKLFF. The V call is TRBV4-2, the J call TRBJ1-4; 7 bases match TRBD1. There are 16 residues in the CDR3. Germline CDR1 reads LGHNA; CDR2 reads YNFKEQ.

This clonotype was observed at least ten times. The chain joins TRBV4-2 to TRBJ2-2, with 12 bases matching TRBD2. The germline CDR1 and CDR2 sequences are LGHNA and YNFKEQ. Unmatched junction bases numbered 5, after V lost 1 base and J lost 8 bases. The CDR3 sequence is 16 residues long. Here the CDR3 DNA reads TGTGCCAGCAGCCAAGGCCTAGCGGGGGGGCAAGGGGAGCTGTTTTTT. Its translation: CASSQGLAGGQGELFF.

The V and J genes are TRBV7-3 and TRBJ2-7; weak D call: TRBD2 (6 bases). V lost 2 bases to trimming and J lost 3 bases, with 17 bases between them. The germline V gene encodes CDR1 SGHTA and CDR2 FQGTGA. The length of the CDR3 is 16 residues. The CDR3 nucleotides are TGTGCCAGCAGCTTAGTTAGCGGCGACATGATCTACGAGCAGTACTTC. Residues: CASSLVSGDMIYEQYF.

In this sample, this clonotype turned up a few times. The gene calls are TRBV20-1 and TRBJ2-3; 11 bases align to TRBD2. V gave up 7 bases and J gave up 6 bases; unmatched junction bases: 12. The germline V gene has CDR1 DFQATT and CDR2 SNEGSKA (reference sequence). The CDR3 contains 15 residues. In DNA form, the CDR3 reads TGCAGTGTAAAGGATAGCGGGGGGGCGAAGGATACGCAGTATTTT. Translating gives CSVKDSGGAKDTQYF.

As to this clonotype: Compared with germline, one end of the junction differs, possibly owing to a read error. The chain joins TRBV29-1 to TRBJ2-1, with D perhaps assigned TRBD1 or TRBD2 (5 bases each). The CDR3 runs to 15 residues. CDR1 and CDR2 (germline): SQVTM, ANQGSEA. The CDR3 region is CSVEALGPLNNERFF. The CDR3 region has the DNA TGTAGCGTTGAAGCTTTGGGACCCCTGAACAATGAGCGGTTCTTC.

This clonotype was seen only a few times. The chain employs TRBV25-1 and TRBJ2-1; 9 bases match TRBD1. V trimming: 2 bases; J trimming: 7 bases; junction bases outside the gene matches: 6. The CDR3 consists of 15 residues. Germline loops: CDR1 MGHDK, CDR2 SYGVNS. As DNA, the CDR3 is TGTGCCAGCAGTGAAGGGACAGGGTACTTGAATGAGCAGTTCTTC. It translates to CASSEGTGYLNEQFF.

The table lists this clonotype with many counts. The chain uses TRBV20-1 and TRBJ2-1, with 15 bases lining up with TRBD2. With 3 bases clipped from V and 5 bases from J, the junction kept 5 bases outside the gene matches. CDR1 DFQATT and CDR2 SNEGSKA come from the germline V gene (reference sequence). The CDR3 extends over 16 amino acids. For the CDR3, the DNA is TGCAGTGCTAGCGGACGGACTAGCGGGGGGGACAATGAGCAGTTCTTC. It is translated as CSASGRTSGGDNEQFF.

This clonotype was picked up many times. The CDR3 sequence is CASTPAPGNEQFF. The CDR3 DNA reads TGTGCCAGCACCCCCGCTCCGGGGAATGAGCAGTTCTTC. The chain couples TRBV6-1 to TRBJ2-1; weak D call: TRBD2 (5 bases). The V gene lost 7 bases and the J gene lost 7 bases, with 14 bases spanning the gap. The CDR3 contains 13 residues. CDR1 is MNHNS, CDR2 SASEGT, per germline.

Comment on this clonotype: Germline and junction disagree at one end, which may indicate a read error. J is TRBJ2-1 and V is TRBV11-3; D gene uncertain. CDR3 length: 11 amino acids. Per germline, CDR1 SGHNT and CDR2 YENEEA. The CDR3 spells CASILRFEQFF. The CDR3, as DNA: TGTGCCAGCATCTTACGATTCGAACAGTTCTTC.

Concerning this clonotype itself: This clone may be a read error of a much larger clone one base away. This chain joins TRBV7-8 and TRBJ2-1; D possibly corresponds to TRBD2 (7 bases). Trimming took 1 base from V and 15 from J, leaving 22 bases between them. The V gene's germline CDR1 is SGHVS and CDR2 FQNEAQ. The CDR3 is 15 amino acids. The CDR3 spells CASSLVVGGLRNWFF. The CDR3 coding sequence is TGTGCCAGCAGCTTAGTAGTGGGGGGGCTTAGGAACTGGTTCTTC. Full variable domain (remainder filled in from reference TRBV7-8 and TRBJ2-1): GAGVSQSPRYKVAKRGQDVALRCDPISGHVSLFWYQQALGQGPEFLTYFQNEAQLDKSGLPSDRFFAERPEGSVSTLKIQRTQQEDSAVYLCASSLVVGGLRNWFFGPGTRLTVL.

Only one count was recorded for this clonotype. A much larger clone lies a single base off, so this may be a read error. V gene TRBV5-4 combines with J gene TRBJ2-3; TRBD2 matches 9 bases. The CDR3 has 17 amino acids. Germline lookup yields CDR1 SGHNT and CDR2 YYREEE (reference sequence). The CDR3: CASSLSLGGGDTHTQYF. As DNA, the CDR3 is TGTGCCAGCAGCTTGTCTCTTGGCGGGGGGGACACACATACGCAGTATTTT.

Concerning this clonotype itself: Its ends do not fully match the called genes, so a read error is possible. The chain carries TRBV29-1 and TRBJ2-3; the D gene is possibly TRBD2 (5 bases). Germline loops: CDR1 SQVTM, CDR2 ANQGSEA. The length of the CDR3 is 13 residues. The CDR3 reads CGVPGDYADTQYF. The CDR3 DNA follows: TGCGGCGTTCCCGGAGACTACGCGGATACGCAGTATTTT.

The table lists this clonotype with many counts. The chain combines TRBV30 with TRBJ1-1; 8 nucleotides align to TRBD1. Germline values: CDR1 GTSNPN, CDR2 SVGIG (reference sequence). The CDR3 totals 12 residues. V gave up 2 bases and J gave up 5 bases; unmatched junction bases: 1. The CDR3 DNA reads TGTGCCTGGAGTCGGACAGGGACTGAAGCTTTCTTT. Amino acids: CAWSRTGTEAFF. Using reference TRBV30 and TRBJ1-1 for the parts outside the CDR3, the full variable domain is SQTIHQWPATLVQPVGSPLSLECTVEGTSNPNLYWYRQAAGRGLQLLFYSVGIGQISSEVPQNLSASRPQDRQFILSSKKLLLSDSGFYLCAWSRTGTEAFFGQGTRLTVV.